Presented here are 16 T cell receptor beta chains from one specimen sequenced in a study of T cells in placental villitis. The immunoSEQ assay was v4. Data came from immunoSEQ multiplex PCR; TCRdb stores just in-frame clones and leaves some out. Of about 3,100 clones in the sample, nearly 80% were seen once. Sequencing used placental tissue containing maternal and fetal cells. These TCRs come from a human patient with infectious villitis; the placental T cells may come from both mother and fetus.

CDR3 sequence (DNA): TGCGCCAGCAGCCCCCAAATGTGGTCCTACGAGCAGTACTTC. This sequence encodes CASSPQMWSYEQYF. This rearrangement joins TRBV4-1 to TRBJ2-7; D is ambiguous. V was trimmed by 4 bases and J by 1 base, leaving 11 bases between them. This CDR3 region has 14 residues. Germline CDR1 reads MGHRA; CDR2 reads YSYEKL.

The rearrangement uses TRBV28 and TRBJ1-5; D is unresolved. V lost 2 bases and J lost 2, with 10 bases in between. The germline V gene encodes CDR1 MDHEN and CDR2 SYDVKM. This CDR3 comprises 15 residues. The CDR3 coding sequence is TGTGCCAGCAGTTTAGAGGCAATTGGCAATCAGCCCCAGCATTTT. Its translation is CASSLEAIGNQPQHF.

The gene calls are TRBV2 and TRBJ1-4; D not resolved. The V gene lost 3 bases and the J gene lost 5 bases, with 16 bases spanning the gap. This CDR3 is 16 amino acids long. Germline lookup yields CDR1 SNHLY and CDR2 FYNNEI. The CDR3 loop is CASSEVGVIKNEKLFF. The CDR3 nucleotides read TGTGCCAGCAGTGAGGTCGGCGTGATCAAGAATGAAAAACTGTTTTTT.

This chain connects TRBV28 to TRBJ1-2; no definite D call. Trimming removed 6 bases from V and 7 bases from J, with 15 bases in between. The CDR3 runs to 13 residues. CDR1 and CDR2 (germline): MDHEN, SYDVKM. The CDR3 loop is CASRRQLQVGYTF. Written as DNA, the CDR3 is TGTGCCAGCAGGCGTCAGCTCCAGGTTGGCTACACCTTC.

There are a few counts of this clone. The genes are TRBV29-1 and TRBJ1-5; D unresolved. The V gene lost 0 bases and the J gene lost 4 bases, with 4 bases spanning the gap. The CDR3 is 12 residues long. Germline lookup yields CDR1 SQVTM and CDR2 ANQGSEA. This CDR3 reads CSVEDGNQPQHF. The CDR3, as DNA: TGCAGCGTTGAAGATGGGAATCAGCCCCAGCATTTT.

The V gene is TRBV27, the J gene TRBJ1-1, with no clear D. The ends were cut back, 2 bases at V and 10 bases at J, with 14 bases in the middle. The length of the CDR3 is 13 residues. From germline, CDR1 is MNHEY and CDR2 SMNVEV (reference sequence). The CDR3 nucleotides are TGTGCCAGCAGTTTAAGTCCCCAGGCTCGAGCTTTCTTT. Amino acids: CASSLSPQARAFF.

By share, this clone ranks as large. The J gene is TRBJ2-7, the V gene TRBV29-1; D may be TRBD1 or TRBD2 (5 bases each). The CDR3 sequence is 10 residues long. Per germline, CDR1 SQVTM and CDR2 ANQGSEA. Deletions cut 7 bases from V and 6 bases from J, with 10 bases between. CDR3 nucleotides: TGCAGCGCGTGGGACGCCGAGCAGTACTTC. This sequence encodes CSAWDAEQYF.

This chain connects TRBV5-6 to TRBJ1-4; no firm D call. Germline V CDR1 and CDR2: SGHDT, YYEEEE. The V end was cut by 1 base, the J end by 8 bases, with 9 bases between. CDR3 length: 13 amino acids. The CDR3 nucleotides read TGTGCCAGCAGCTTGAGTGGATCAGAAAAACTGTTTTTT. Translating gives CASSLSGSEKLFF.

CDR3 protein: CAISTRLAAADTQYF. CDR3 bases: TGTGCCATCTCTACCCGACTAGCGGCCGCAGATACGCAGTATTTT. The V and J genes are TRBV10-3 and TRBJ2-3, with TRBD2 matching over 9 bases. CDR3 size: 15 residues. Germline V lookup: CDR1 ENHRY, CDR2 SYGVKD. V was pared by 8 bases and J by 4 bases, with 10 bases of the junction left unmatched.

This chain connects TRBV10-3 to TRBJ2-3, with 11 bases fitting TRBD2. The CDR3 runs 14 residues. Germline CDR1 ENHRY, CDR2 SYGVKD. V shed 4 bases and J 5 bases; nucleotides not matched to a gene: 2. The CDR3 region has the DNA TGTGCCATCAGTGGGCTAGCGGGGGGAGATACGCAGTATTTT. This codes for CAISGLAGGDTQYF.

Comment on this clone: Other DNA sequences within the sample encode an identical CDR3. DNA for the CDR3: TGTGCCAGCAGTCGGGACCGCGACTATGGCTACACCTTC. Amino acid sequence: CASSRDRDYGYTF. The V call is TRBV27, the J call TRBJ1-2, with TRBD1 as a possible D gene (5 bases). Germline V CDR1 and CDR2: MNHEY, SMNVEV (reference sequence). V was shortened by 5 bases and J by 3 bases, with 10 bases between the two germline ends. This CDR3 is 13 amino acids long.

The J gene is TRBJ1-1, the V gene TRBV18; possibly TRBD1 for D (5 bases). With 2 bases removed from V and 0 bases from J, the gap between germline ends came to 10 bases. There are 15 residues in the CDR3. The germline V gene encodes CDR1 KGHSH and CDR2 LQKENI. The CDR3, as DNA: TGTGCCAGCTCACCATATGGGGGTCTGAACACTGAAGCTTTCTTT. This translates into CASSPYGGLNTEAFF. Drawing the rest from reference TRBV18 and TRBJ1-1, the complete variable domain is NAGVMQNPRHLVRRRGQEARLRCSPMKGHSHVYWYRQLPEEGLKFMVYLQKENIIDESGMPKERFSAEFPKEGPSILRIQQVVRGDSAAYFCASSPYGGLNTEAFFGQGTRLTVV.

J is TRBJ1-5 and V is TRBV30; TRBD1 agrees at 8 bases. CDR1 and CDR2 (germline): GTSNPN, SVGIG (reference sequence). This CDR3 comprises 15 residues. Unmatched junction bases numbered 7, after V lost 2 bases and J lost 4 bases. Written as DNA, the CDR3 is TGTGCCTGGAGTCCCGGACAGGGAAGGAATCAGCCCCAGCATTTT. It translates to CAWSPGQGRNQPQHF.

The chain recombines TRBV5-4 with TRBJ2-1; D is ambiguous. Germline V gives CDR1 SGHNT, CDR2 YYREEE (reference sequence). CDR3 size: 15 residues. V shed 0 bases and J shed 6 bases, with 13 bases lying between them. Here the CDR3 reads CASSLELTNPNEQFF. The CDR3 nucleotides read TGTGCCAGCAGCTTGGAACTTACTAATCCCAATGAGCAGTTCTTC.

This clone showed up just a few times. The V gene is TRBV5-5, the J gene TRBJ1-5; the D is unclear. CDR1 SGHKS and CDR2 YYEKEE come from the germline V gene (reference sequence). The CDR3 spans 14 residues. V lost 0 bases, J lost 4 bases, and 8 bases lay in between. CDR3: CASSLDRINQPQHF. CDR3 DNA sequence: TGTGCCAGCAGCTTGGATCGGATTAATCAGCCCCAGCATTTT.

The chain joins TRBV7-2 to TRBJ2-2; no reliable D call. The CDR3 is made up of 15 amino acids. V lost 2 bases and J lost 4, with 11 bases in between. Germline V gives CDR1 SGHTA, CDR2 FQGNSA. The CDR3 loop reads CASSLITLATGELFF. The CDR3 coding sequence is TGTGCCAGCAGCTTAATTACACTCGCCACCGGGGAGCTGTTTTTT.